The source of this T cell receptor (beta chain) is a study of Tregs in tolerant kidney transplant recipients. Study in general: Sorting of CD4+CD25+CD127- cells followed approximately three-day belatacept mixed lymphocyte reactions, sometimes with roughly five-day graft donor restimulation. Antibodies separated recipient from donor cells.

General study results and limits: The most relevant donor-specific Treg TCRbeta repertoire apparently came from expansion with activated donor B cells.

Sequenced by immunoSEQ multiplex PCR; TCRdb stores in-frame clones only, minus some. The repertoire includes around 30,000 clones, approximately 83% of them detected once, and approximately 2.1% sits in the top ten. Note on this clone: Its specificity is not known.

V lost 8 bases, J lost 5 bases, and 4 bases stayed unmatched. The germline CDR1 and CDR2 sequences are MNHEY and SVGAGI. The CDR3 is 13 amino acids. This receptor was identified in a human donor in good health. Input material: Tregs from blood cultured with allogeneic cells. This chain uses TRBV6-5 with TRBJ1-2, with TRBD1 matching over 11 bases. CDR3 bases: TGTGCCAGCCGGACAGGGGGCTATTATGGCTACACCTTC. Translating gives CASRTGGYYGYTF.